These T cell receptor beta chains were read from a single sample in a study of blood T cell repertoires in COVID-19. Libraries were prepared by immunoSEQ multiplex PCR; TCRdb keeps only in-frame clonotypes and omits some of them. The repertoire holds some 320,000 clones, about 87% seen once, with about 5.4% in the top ten. Material: PBMCs or T cells enriched from blood (not recorded which). These receptors were obtained from a woman in her twenties or thirties who had recovered from COVID-19. The CDR3 runs from the conserved cysteine through the conserved F or W. D genes are given only for firm matches. Expanded clones get a size class; other rows say once, few or many, or leave the size out.

TRBD1,TRBJ1-6,NA,TRBV28,CASTPGGHPNSPLHF
NA,TRBJ1-2,NA,TRBV9,CASSVAGGGYGYTF
TRBD1,TRBJ1-1,NA,TRBV7-9,CASSPRLGQRNTEAFF
NA,TRBJ2-7,NA,TRBV5-1,CASSLGSGYSYEQYF
NA,TRBJ2-7,NA,TRBV25-1,CASSEWGGMNEQYF
NA,TRBJ1-1,NA,TRBV21-1,CASSEEDSPAEAEAFF
NA,TRBJ2-7,NA,TRBV29-1,CSVVGRVTDEQYF
TRBD1,TRBJ2-1,NA,TRBV11-2,CASSLNTGGDEQFF
NA,TRBJ1-5,NA,TRBV7-2,CASSLDWRSPTQHF
NA,TRBJ2-3,NA,TRBV12-3/TRBV12-4,CASSLEITDTQYF
NA,TRBJ1-2,NA,TRBV12-3/TRBV12-4,CASRKEGFYGYTF
NA,TRBJ2-2,NA,TRBV5-1,CASSLNTGELFF
NA,TRBJ1-1,NA,TRBV19,CASSRRSGYRNTEAFF
TRBD1,TRBJ1-1,once,TRBV19,CASRSGTGAVMNTEAFF
NA,TRBJ1-2,NA,TRBV27,CASSGGTYGYTF
NA,TRBJ2-7,NA,TRBV5-4,CASSLQGREQYF
NA,TRBJ1-2,NA,TRBV2,CASTNDWLWDGYTF
NA,TRBJ2-7,NA,TRBV6-2/TRBV6-3,CASSYSLGTGEQYF
TRBD1,TRBJ1-5,NA,TRBV2,CASTQGARDQPQHF
TRBD2,TRBJ2-1,NA,TRBV7-3,CASSSGTSRSMNEQFF
NA,TRBJ2-7,NA,TRBV27,CASRTGGEAYEQYF
NA,TRBJ1-5,NA,TRBV20-1,CSASLGANQPQHF
NA,TRBJ1-2,NA,TRBV7-2,CASSFQGLANYGYTF
NA,TRBJ1-2,NA,TRBV5-5,CASSLSVDYGYTF
NA,TRBJ2-7,few,TRBV7-2,CASSLEAGASYEQYF